The 14 T cell receptor beta chains below come from one sample, sequenced in a study of blood T cell repertoires in COVID-19. Here immunoSEQ multiplex PCR was the method, and the copy in TCRdb shows in-frame clones only, minus some. The data contain a few hundred thousand clones, around 82% of them singletons. Specimen: peripheral blood. The receptors were sampled from a man aged 45-60 years with active or convalescent COVID-19.

The chain couples TRBV12-5 to TRBJ2-2; D possibly corresponds to TRBD2 (5 bases). Between the trimmed V and J ends, which lost 2 bases and 1 base, there was a span of 14 bases. The CDR3 consists of 17 residues. Germline CDR1 is LGHNT and CDR2 is FRNRAP. This CDR3 reads CASGLLLRAGNTGELFF. The CDR3 region has the DNA TGTGCTAGTGGTTTGCTCTTGCGGGCCGGGAACACCGGGGAGCTGTTTTTT.

J is TRBJ1-1 and V is TRBV27; 7 bases fit TRBD1. The CDR3 runs to 15 residues. The V gene end was trimmed by 7 bases and the J gene end by 3 bases; junction bases not matched to a gene: 11. The germline CDR1 and CDR2 sequences are MNHEY and SMNVEV (reference sequence). CDR3: CASTNRGWKDTEAFF. Here the CDR3 DNA reads TGTGCCAGCACGAACAGGGGATGGAAGGACACTGAAGCTTTCTTT.

The chain has TRBV27 and TRBJ2-7; D ambiguous. The germline V and J ends were trimmed by 3 bases and 2 bases, with 8 bases remaining between them. CDR3 length: 13 amino acids. CDR1 is MNHEY, CDR2 SMNVEV, per germline (reference sequence). The CDR3 DNA sequence: TGTGCCAGCAGTTTTGGTCGGGCCTACGAGCAGTACTTC. It is translated as CASSFGRAYEQYF.

The CDR3 nucleotides read TGTGCCAGCAGCTTGGAGAGCGGGGTCAATGAGCAGTTCTTC. Protein: CASSLESGVNEQFF. The chain employs TRBV7-9 and TRBJ2-1; 7 nucleotides agree with TRBD2. CDR1 and CDR2 (germline): SEHNR, FQNEAQ (reference sequence). This CDR3 has 14 residues. With V trimmed by 3 bases and J by 6 bases, 5 bases remained unmatched.

The J gene is TRBJ2-7, the V gene TRBV14; weak D call: TRBD1 (6 bases). Germline V CDR1 and CDR2: SGHDN, FVKESK. V lost 3 bases to trimming and J lost 5 bases, with 14 bases between them. The CDR3 loop spans 14 amino acids. The CDR3 reads CASSHNDRSHEQYF. Here the CDR3 DNA reads TGTGCCAGCAGCCACAATGACAGGTCCCACGAGCAGTACTTC.

CDR3 bases: TGCGCCAGCAGCCTTTCCCCGACAGTCTCCTACGAGCAGTACTTC. It is translated as CASSLSPTVSYEQYF. The rearrangement uses TRBV5-1 and TRBJ2-7; a weak D match, TRBD1 (5 bases). The CDR3 is made up of 15 amino acids. V was shortened by 4 bases and J by 0 bases, with 14 bases between the two germline ends. Germline loops: CDR1 SGHRS, CDR2 YFSETQ. The whole variable domain, remainder taken from reference TRBV5-1 and TRBJ2-7, is KAGVTQTPRYLIKTRGQQVTLSCSPISGHRSVSWYQQTPGQGLQFLFEYFSETQRNKGNFPGRFSGRQFSNSRSEMNVSTLELGDSALYLCASSLSPTVSYEQYFGPGTRLTVT.

The rearrangement uses TRBV6-4 and TRBJ1-1; 7 nucleotides align to TRBD1. The trim removed 4 bases at V and 4 bases at J, leaving 12 bases unmatched. Germline V gene sequence: CDR1 MRHNA, CDR2 SNTAGT. The CDR3 runs 16 residues. The CDR3 DNA sequence: TGTGCCAGCAGTGTCGAGGGACAGTCTACCGGCACTGAAGCTTTCTTT. This codes for CASSVEGQSTGTEAFF.

The chain recombines TRBV10-1 with TRBJ2-1, with D possibly matching TRBD2 (5 bases). This CDR3 has 13 residues. Between the trimmed V and J ends, which lost 2 bases and 10 bases, there was a span of 12 bases. Germline V lookup: CDR1 WNHNN, CDR2 SYGVQD (reference sequence). The CDR3 here is CASSERSAGEQFF. The CDR3 DNA reads TGCGCCAGCAGTGAGCGGTCGGCGGGCGAGCAGTTCTTC.

There are many counts of this clone. The V and J genes are TRBV3-1 (or the pseudogene TRBV3-2) and TRBJ2-3; weak D call: TRBD2 (6 bases). In germline, CDR1 is LGHDT, CDR2 YNNKEL (reference sequence). CDR3 length equals 14 residues. With 5 bases removed from V and 3 bases from J, the gap between germline ends came to 12 bases. The CDR3 nucleotides are TGTGCCAGCAGCTATTCGGCGGGAACAGATACGCAGTATTTT. It codes for CASSYSAGTDTQYF.

The chain carries TRBV4-2 and TRBJ2-2; D might be TRBD1 (6 bases). The CDR3 has 15 amino acids. Germline-derived CDR1 and CDR2 are LGHNA and YNFKEQ. V dropped 4 bases and J dropped 0 bases, with 9 bases sitting between them. The CDR3 DNA follows: TGTGCCAGCAGCCGCGGACAGTCGAACACCGGGGAGCTGTTTTTT. Protein sequence: CASSRGQSNTGELFF.

This clone was counted once. The V and J genes are TRBV14 and TRBJ2-3, with a possible D match to TRBD2 (5 bases). Germline assignment: CDR1 SGHDN and CDR2 FVKESK. V was trimmed by 0 bases and J by 2 bases, leaving 15 bases between them. The CDR3 loop spans 17 amino acids. CDR3 sequence: CASSQDSAGPNTDTQYF. The CDR3, as DNA: TGTGCCAGCAGCCAAGATTCGGCGGGCCCAAACACAGATACGCAGTATTTT.

The V call is TRBV20-1, the J call TRBJ2-7, with TRBD1 matching over 7 bases. This CDR3 has 14 residues. Germline loops: CDR1 DFQATT, CDR2 SNEGSKA (reference sequence). V trimming: 3 bases; J trimming: 2 bases; junction bases outside the gene matches: 7. In nucleotides, the CDR3 is TGCAGTGCTAGTCCGACAGGGATCCCCTACGAGCAGTACTTC. Translating gives CSASPTGIPYEQYF.

This clone was detected once. This sequence joins TRBV28 and TRBJ2-7; TRBD1 agrees at 9 bases. Germline CDR1 MDHEN, CDR2 SYDVKM. With V trimmed by 4 bases and J by 5 bases, 3 bases remained unmatched. The CDR3 is 13 residues long. CDR3 nucleotide sequence: TGTGCCAGCAGTTCCACAGGGGGCGACGAGCAGTACTTC. Translating gives CASSSTGGDEQYF.

The V gene is TRBV12-3 or TRBV12-4, the J gene TRBJ1-2, with D maybe TRBD1 (6 bases). The CDR3 runs 13 residues. V lost 5 bases and J 3 bases, leaving 10 bases between the germline ends. CDR3 residues: CASSQTGYYGYTF. Written as DNA, the CDR3 is TGTGCCAGCAGTCAGACAGGCTACTATGGCTACACCTTC.